Listed here are 24 T cell receptor beta chains from one sample, sequenced in a study of cytomegalovirus exposure and HLA in healthy donors. With 60 Vbeta and 13 Jbeta primers, the PCR was carried out. Profiled with immunoSEQ multiplex PCR; TCRdb holds only in-frame clones, not every one. Of 250,000 to 350,000 clones listed, 65% to 85% are singletons. Sequences were obtained from PBMCs. Source of these receptors: a female donor in good health and CMV-seronegative.

This clone was seen a handful of times. The chain recombines TRBV29-1 with TRBJ2-1; possibly TRBD2 for D (7 bases). The CDR3 length is 14 residues. Germline V gene data show CDR1 as SQVTM and CDR2 as ANQGSEA. Trimming removed 1 base at V and 6 bases at J, with 13 bases between. CDR3 in amino acids: CSVEGGGLVNEQFF. DNA of the CDR3: TGCAGCGTTGAAGGGGGGGGGCTGGTCAATGAGCAGTTCTTC.

V and J are TRBV12-5 and TRBJ2-2; 14 bases match TRBD2. This CDR3 spans 17 amino acids. Germline V gene data show CDR1 as LGHNT and CDR2 as FRNRAP. The junction had 10 bases not matched to a gene; V was cut back by 4 bases and J by 9 bases. DNA of the CDR3: TGTGCTAGTGGTTCGCTAGGGACTAGCGGGAGTTCGAGGGAGCTGTTTTTT. This codes for CASGSLGTSGSSRELFF.

The chain joins TRBV13 to TRBJ2-7, with a possible D match to TRBD1 (6 bases). V dropped 5 bases and J dropped 0 bases, with 11 bases sitting between them. Germline V lookup: CDR1 PRHDT, CDR2 FYEKMQ (reference sequence). This CDR3 comprises 14 residues. This CDR3 is CASSPTGLSYEQYF. CDR3 bases: TGTGCCAGCAGCCCGACAGGACTCTCCTACGAGCAGTACTTC.

The chain uses TRBV2 and TRBJ1-1, with a possible D match to TRBD1 (6 bases). The germline V gene encodes CDR1 SNHLY and CDR2 FYNNEI. This CDR3 is 14 amino acids long. The V end lost 2 bases, the J end lost 2 bases, and 9 bases lay between the germline ends. The CDR3 loop reads CASSERTANTEAFF. For the CDR3, the DNA is TGTGCCAGCAGTGAAAGGACAGCCAACACTGAAGCTTTCTTT.

The J gene is TRBJ2-5, the V gene TRBV4-2, with a tentative D call TRBD2 (7 bases). In germline, CDR1 is LGHNA, CDR2 YNFKEQ. The CDR3 is 18 amino acids. The ends were cut back, 1 base at V and 5 bases at J, with 23 bases in the middle. Here the CDR3 DNA reads TGTGCCAGCAGCCAAGGGCAGGGCCGGGGGCGGGAGATGGAGACCCAGTACTTC. Translation: CASSQGQGRGREMETQYF.

V and J are TRBV6-5 and TRBJ1-2; weak D call: TRBD1 (5 bases). Germline CDR1 MNHEY, CDR2 SVGAGI. The CDR3 extends over 14 amino acids. V was cut by 0 bases and J by 7 bases, with 12 bases left in between. The CDR3 reads CASSYSRAGLGYTF. The DNA for the CDR3 is TGTGCCAGCAGTTACTCTCGAGCAGGGCTTGGCTACACCTTC.

The rearrangement links TRBV27 to TRBJ2-5; 7 bases fit TRBD2. Germline CDR1 and CDR2: MNHEY and SMNVEV (reference sequence). V gave up 10 bases and J gave up 4 bases; unmatched junction bases: 9. The CDR3 runs to 13 residues. The chain's CDR3 is CATMGGTGETQYF. CDR3 nucleotides: TGTGCCACCATGGGGGGGACCGGAGAGACCCAGTACTTC.

The CDR3 is CASSFDGRDQETQYF. The DNA for the CDR3 is TGTGCCAGCAGCTTCGACGGGAGAGACCAAGAGACCCAGTACTTC. This chain uses TRBV7-3 with TRBJ2-5; tentative D call: TRBD2 (6 bases). V lost 3 bases and J 0 bases, leaving 11 bases between the germline ends. Germline-derived CDR1 and CDR2 are SGHTA and FQGTGA. CDR3 length equals 15 residues.

This rearrangement joins TRBV28 to TRBJ2-2, with D perhaps matching TRBD2 (5 bases). Trimming stripped 8 bases from V and 1 base from J, with 8 bases between. There are 13 residues in the CDR3. Per the germline V gene, CDR1 is MDHEN and CDR2 is SYDVKM. In DNA, the CDR3 is TGTGCCAGCCCGGACTGGAACACCGGGGAGCTGTTTTTT. The encoded protein is CASPDWNTGELFF.

This clone was observed a single time. The V call is TRBV10-3, the J call TRBJ2-2; 7 nucleotides agree with TRBD1. The CDR3 has 16 residues. Germline loops: CDR1 ENHRY, CDR2 SYGVKD. The junction had 10 bases not matched to a gene; V was cut back by 6 bases and J by 3 bases. CDR3 in DNA: TGTGCCATCAGAGACCACAGGGGTGGAGACACCGGGGAGCTGTTTTTT. Translating it yields CAIRDHRGGDTGELFF.

The V and J genes are TRBV30 and TRBJ2-1; weak D call: TRBD1 (6 bases). Trimming took off 0 bases at V and 5 bases at J, with 8 bases between the two ends. Germline CDR1 GTSNPN, CDR2 SVGIG (reference sequence). The CDR3 contains 13 residues. The CDR3 region is CAWSVGQNNEQFF. The DNA of the CDR3 is TGTGCCTGGAGTGTCGGACAGAACAATGAGCAGTTCTTC.

Note on this clone: Sequence at one end of the junction differs from germline and may be a read error. V and J are TRBV7-9 and TRBJ1-2; TRBD1 matches at 8 bases. Germline V lookup: CDR1 SEHNR, CDR2 FQNEAQ (reference sequence). The CDR3 loop spans 13 amino acids. In nucleotides, the CDR3 is TGTTCCAGCAGCCAGGGGGCCTCTGGGGGCTACACCTTC. This gives the protein CSSSQGASGGYTF.

The chain combines TRBV19 with TRBJ1-1; D perhaps matches TRBD1 (6 bases). Germline V gives CDR1 LNHDA, CDR2 SQIVND (reference sequence). The V end lost 4 bases, the J end lost 7 bases, and 16 bases lay between the germline ends. This CDR3 comprises 14 residues. The CDR3 DNA reads TGTGCCAGTAGTAGGGGGGGACAACGCATTGAAGCTTTCTTT. The encoded protein is CASSRGGQRIEAFF.

J is TRBJ2-7 and V is TRBV11-2, with 10 bases lining up with TRBD1. The V gene end was trimmed by 5 bases and the J gene end by 2 bases; junction bases not matched to a gene: 6. The CDR3 has 15 residues. Germline CDR1 is SGHAT and CDR2 is FQNNGV. The CDR3 DNA reads as TGTGCCAGCAGCGGGGACAGGGGACGAACCTACGAGCAGTACTTC. Translated: CASSGDRGRTYEQYF.

The table lists this clone with a few counts. This rearrangement joins TRBV5-6 to TRBJ2-5, with 7 bases identical to TRBD1. The DNA matches TRBJ2-7 better at its end, which makes the J call doubtful. The germline CDR1 and CDR2 sequences are SGHDT and YYEEEE. This CDR3 has 16 amino acids. The CDR3 here is CASSLLGMTGSYEQYF. CDR3 coding DNA: TGTGCCAGCAGCTTGTTGGGTATGACAGGGTCCTACGAGCAGTACTTC.

This chain joins TRBV19 and TRBJ1-2; D is unresolved. The CDR3 is 13 residues long. V was cut by 1 base and J by 4 bases, with 7 bases left in between. CDR1 and CDR2 (germline): LNHDA, SQIVND (reference sequence). CDR3 sequence: CASSIGGSYGYTF. The CDR3 DNA reads TGTGCCAGTAGTATAGGCGGCAGCTATGGCTACACCTTC.

The chain couples TRBV10-2 to TRBJ2-5; 7 nucleotides match TRBD1. The germline CDR1 and CDR2 sequences are WSHSY and SAAADI. Trimming removed 8 bases from V and 3 bases from J; junction bases left unmatched: 6. The CDR3 is 13 amino acids. The CDR3 DNA reads as TGCGCCAGCCGAAGACAGGGAAAAGAGACCCAGTACTTC. It encodes CASRRQGKETQYF.

V usage is TRBV7-6 and J usage is TRBJ2-2, with D possibly being TRBD1 (5 bases). Germline V gene sequence: CDR1 SGHVS, CDR2 FNYEAQ. Trimming took off 5 bases at V and 1 base at J, with 14 bases between the two ends. CDR3 length equals 16 residues. CDR3 region: CASSTSLGQNTGELFF. Written as DNA, the CDR3 is TGTGCCAGCAGCACCTCCCTGGGGCAGAACACCGGGGAGCTGTTTTTT.

This chain uses TRBV7-8 with TRBJ1-3; D remains unclear. The CDR3 runs to 16 residues. Germline CDR1 reads SGHVS; CDR2 reads FQNEAQ. With 2 bases removed from V and 1 base from J, the gap between germline ends came to 12 bases. The CDR3 nucleotides read TGTGCCAGCAGCTTAAATCCCCGAACTTCTGGAAACACCATATATTTT. As protein: CASSLNPRTSGNTIYF.

The rearrangement uses TRBV25-1 and TRBJ2-3; D uncertain. Per germline, CDR1 MGHDK and CDR2 SYGVNS. Trimming shortened V by 7 bases and J by 0 bases, and 17 bases separated the two germline ends. This CDR3 is 16 amino acids long. This CDR3 reads CASTSRRSTSTDTQYF. Here the CDR3 DNA reads TGTGCCAGCACGTCGCGGCGATCCACGAGCACAGATACGCAGTATTTT.

This clone was seen a single time. The chain joins TRBV13 to TRBJ2-7; D unresolved. The CDR3 is made up of 12 amino acids. The V end lost 5 bases, the J end lost 2 bases, and 7 bases lay between the germline ends. Per the germline V gene, CDR1 is PRHDT and CDR2 is FYEKMQ (reference sequence). The CDR3 region is CASSPSPYEQYF. DNA of the CDR3: TGTGCCAGCAGCCCTAGTCCCTACGAGCAGTACTTC.

The chain couples TRBV5-4 to TRBJ1-2; TRBD1 aligns across 8 bases. Germline CDR1 and CDR2: SGHNT and YYREEE (reference sequence). This CDR3 region has 14 residues. The V segment lost 5 bases and the J segment 6 bases; nucleotides outside the gene matches: 9. The CDR3 reads CASSSGQGGNGYTF. The DNA for the CDR3 is TGTGCCAGCAGTTCCGGACAGGGAGGGAATGGCTACACCTTC. Combining the CDR3 with reference TRBV5-4 and TRBJ1-2 gives the whole variable domain ETGVTQSPTHLIKTRGQQVTLRCSSQSGHNTVSWYQQALGQGPQFIFQYYREEENGRGNFPPRFSGLQFPNYSSELNVNALELDDSALYLCASSSGQGGNGYTFGSGTRLTVV.

The chain links TRBV10-3 to TRBJ2-5, with 9 bases identical to TRBD1. The end of the DNA aligns better with TRBJ2-7, so the J call may be wrong. The germline V gene has CDR1 ENHRY and CDR2 SYGVKD. This CDR3 is 16 amino acids long. The CDR3 sequence is CAISEVIGTGLDEQYF. The CDR3 DNA is TGTGCCATCAGTGAAGTCATCGGGACAGGGCTCGACGAGCAGTACTTC.

As for this clone: Other nucleotide sequences in the sample specify the same CDR3. This chain connects TRBV5-1 to TRBJ2-7, with 7 bases aligning to TRBD1. The CDR3 totals 14 residues. V lost 1 base, J lost 3 bases, and 4 bases stayed unmatched. Germline loops: CDR1 SGHRS, CDR2 YFSETQ. The CDR3 region has the DNA TGCGCCAGCAGCTTGCGACAGGGTAGCTACGAGCAGTACTTC. Its protein is CASSLRQGSYEQYF.